Below, 7 T cell receptor beta chains from the same sample are listed, as sequenced in a study of regulatory T cells in long-lasting Graves disease. Both iRepertoire HTBI primers and Arm-PCR of CDR3 regions were used to build the TCR beta libraries. One entry per CDR3 protein results from TCRdb running MiXCR on the multiplex PCR reads. The repertoire holds about 540,000 distinct CDR3 sequences, with less than 15% as singletons. Noted time point: newly diagnosed GD, antithyroid drugs for less than 3 months. PBMC RNA was the source of the TCR library. Separately, the same data were catalogued under a study of T cells in Graves' hyperthyroidism and ophthalmopathy.

The material sequenced was peripheral blood mononuclear cells (PBMCs), taken at new diagnosis, from a patient treated with antithyroid drugs. These receptor sequences come from a man aged 30 to 39 with Graves disease.

Note on this clonotype: It may be a read error: a sequence one base away is much more abundant. This chain connects TRBV18 to TRBJ2-1, with unresolved D. From germline, CDR1 is KGHSH and CDR2 LQKENI. The CDR3 spans 13 residues. Trimming stripped 3 bases from V and 10 bases from J, with 13 bases between. CDR3 residues: CASSPLQSYEQFF. The CDR3 DNA follows: TGTGCCAGCTCACCGCTTCAATCCTACGAGCAGTTCTTC. The whole variable domain, filled in from reference TRBV18 and TRBJ2-1, reads NAGVMQNPRHLVRRRGQEARLRCSPMKGHSHVYWYRQLPEEGLKFMVYLQKENIIDESGMPKERFSAEFPKEGPSILRIQQVVRGDSAAYFCASSPLQSYEQFFGPGTRLTVL.

This clonotype was counted many times. The rearrangement uses TRBV6-2 or TRBV6-3 and TRBJ2-1; D is unresolved. The V gene's germline CDR1 is MNHEY and CDR2 SVGEGT. V lost 2 bases and J 6 bases, leaving 8 bases between the germline ends. This CDR3 is built from 13 residues. CDR3 nucleotides: TGTGCCAGCAGTTACCAGGAACTCAATGAGCAGTTCTTC. It is translated as CASSYQELNEQFF.

This clonotype was seen many times. The CDR3 DNA sequence: TGTGCCAGCAGCTTAGCTCAACTAGCGGGAGGATCCACAGATACGCAGTATTTT. Protein: CASSLAQLAGGSTDTQYF. The V gene is TRBV11-2, the J gene TRBJ2-3; 12 bases align to TRBD2. Germline CDR1 and CDR2: SGHAT and FQNNGV. This CDR3 has 18 residues. V was clipped by 1 base and J by 2 bases; unmatched bases: 7.

The chain carries TRBV11-3 and TRBJ2-5; D uncertain. The CDR3 runs to 13 residues. Germline CDR1 is SGHNT and CDR2 is YENEEA. Trimming left V 5 bases short and J 8 bases short, with 15 bases between. The chain's CDR3 is CASSPAMWDTQYF. As DNA, the CDR3 is TGTGCCAGCAGCCCTGCGATGTGGGATACCCAGTACTTC. The full variable domain, its missing parts supplied by reference TRBV11-3 and TRBJ2-5, is EAGVVQSPRYKIIEKKQPVAFWCNPISGHNTLYWYLQNLGQGPELLIRYENEEAVDDSQLPKDRFSAERLKGVDSTLKIQPAELGDSAVYLCASSPAMWDTQYFGPGTRLLVL.

This clonotype was seen a few times. CDR3 residues: CASSHAGTSTYNEQFF. The CDR3 DNA sequence: TGTGCCAGCAGCCATGCCGGGACTAGCACTTACAATGAGCAGTTCTTC. The rearrangement uses TRBV4-2 and TRBJ2-1; 9 nucleotides align to TRBD2. The CDR3 totals 16 residues. Trimming cost V 3 bases and J 4 bases; bases outside gene matches: 7. Germline V gene lookup returns CDR1 LGHNA and CDR2 YNFKEQ.

At least ten counts were recorded for this clonotype. The chain recombines TRBV2 with TRBJ2-5, with a weak D call TRBD1 (5 bases). There are 14 residues in the CDR3. Trimming pared 7 bases from V and 0 bases from J, leaving 12 bases between. Per the germline V gene, CDR1 is SNHLY and CDR2 is FYNNEI. For the CDR3, the DNA is TGTGCCAGCACCCTGGGGCGGTACCAAGAGACCCAGTACTTC. Its translation is CASTLGRYQETQYF.

This clonotype was seen just once. A much larger clone lies a single base off, so this may be a read error. No conserved phenylalanine or tryptophan is present at the end of the CDR3, so a read error is the likely explanation. The chain recombines TRBV2 with TRBJ2-1, with 14 bases that match TRBD2. The germline V gene has CDR1 SNHLY and CDR2 FYNNEI. Trimming removed 7 bases from V and 10 bases from J; junction bases left unmatched: 6. This CDR3 spans 14 amino acids. The CDR3 coding sequence is TGTGCCAGCAAAGGGACTAGCGGGGGCGGGGAGCAGTTCCTC. It translates to CASKGTSGGGEQFL.